The 18 T cell receptor beta chains below all came from one sample that was sequenced in a study of PD-L1 blockade in urothelial cancer. The sample's time point: peripheral blood 6 weeks after treatment start. The method was immunoSEQ multiplex PCR; TCRdb's version includes in-frame clones alone and lacks a portion of them. This table has about 23,000 clones, roughly 89% appearing once. The sample consisted of PBMCs, taken around atezolizumab (anti-PD-L1) treatment. The receptors were sampled from a woman aged 55-75 years with urothelial cancer.

This rearrangement joins TRBV4-3 to TRBJ1-1, with 7 bases matching TRBD1. There are 12 residues in the CDR3. The trim removed 5 bases at V and 8 bases at J, leaving 5 bases unmatched. Germline CDR1 reads LGHNA; CDR2 reads YSLEER. The CDR3 sequence: CASSAGTAEAFF. In DNA, the CDR3 is TGCGCCAGCAGCGCCGGGACAGCAGAAGCTTTCTTT.

V and J are TRBV25-1 and TRBJ1-1; no clear D gene. The V and J ends lost 5 bases and 0 bases respectively, with 7 bases between them. The V gene's germline CDR1 is MGHDK and CDR2 SYGVNS. The CDR3 consists of 13 residues. CDR3 coding DNA: TGTGCCAGCAGTTTACAATTGAACACTGAAGCTTTCTTT. Translated: CASSLQLNTEAFF.

This chain uses TRBV5-1 with TRBJ2-1, with 8 nucleotides matching TRBD1. The CDR3 has 14 amino acids. Germline V gene data show CDR1 as SGHRS and CDR2 as YFSETQ. V shed 4 bases and J 5 bases; nucleotides not matched to a gene: 5. CDR3 residues: CASSGQGANNEQFF. The CDR3 coding sequence is TGCGCCAGCAGCGGGCAGGGGGCTAACAATGAGCAGTTCTTC.

V gene TRBV7-8 combines with J gene TRBJ2-7, with D possibly matching TRBD2 (6 bases). The germline V gene encodes CDR1 SGHVS and CDR2 FQNEAQ. V lost 1 base and J 6 bases, leaving 10 bases between the germline ends. The CDR3 extends over 13 amino acids. The CDR3 sequence is CASSLGLVSEQYF. The CDR3 nucleotides read TGTGCCAGCAGCTTAGGACTAGTCTCCGAGCAGTACTTC.

V usage is TRBV5-4 and J usage is TRBJ2-3; D unclear. V dropped 0 bases and J dropped 0 bases, with 8 bases sitting between them. The germline gives CDR1 SGHNT, CDR2 YYREEE (reference sequence). The CDR3 runs 15 residues. CDR3 protein: CASSLERSSTDTQYF. In DNA form, the CDR3 reads TGTGCCAGCAGCTTGGAACGGTCAAGCACAGATACGCAGTATTTT.

This rearrangement joins TRBV7-2 to TRBJ2-2, with 10 bases that match TRBD1. The trim removed 10 bases at V and 4 bases at J, leaving 6 bases unmatched. The germline V gene has CDR1 SGHTA and CDR2 FQGNSA. CDR3 size: 14 residues. CDR3 nucleotide sequence: TGTGCCACCGACAGGGGGCGCTTCACCGGGGAGCTGTTTTTT. Encoded protein: CATDRGRFTGELFF.

The chain joins TRBV2 to TRBJ2-7; TRBD2 matches at 10 bases. Germline assignment: CDR1 SNHLY and CDR2 FYNNEI. Trimming cost V 7 bases and J 0 bases; bases outside gene matches: 3. The CDR3 has 14 amino acids. This chain's CDR3 is CASKTSGASYEQYF. CDR3 nucleotides: TGTGCCAGCAAAACTAGCGGGGCCTCCTACGAGCAGTACTTC.

A few counts support this clone. The chain combines TRBV7-9 with TRBJ2-6; D is uncertain. The CDR3 runs 14 residues. V was clipped by 8 bases and J by 1 base, with 9 bases between them. Germline V lookup: CDR1 SEHNR, CDR2 FQNEAQ (reference sequence). The CDR3 DNA reads TGTGCCAGCTTTATCCCTTCTGGGGCCAACGTCCTGACTTTC. Its translation: CASFIPSGANVLTF.

The chain employs TRBV28 and TRBJ1-2; 8 nucleotides match TRBD1. Germline-derived CDR1 and CDR2 are MDHEN and SYDVKM. The CDR3 spans 14 residues. The J segment lost 4 bases and the V segment lost 2 bases, leaving 3 bases of the junction unmatched. CDR3 in DNA: TGTGCCAGCAGTTTAGGCACAGGGGGCTATGGCTACACCTTC. This encodes CASSLGTGGYGYTF.

The rearrangement uses TRBV5-4 and TRBJ1-1; a possible D gene is TRBD1 (5 bases). CDR1 SGHNT and CDR2 YYREEE come from the germline V gene (reference sequence). The CDR3 extends over 13 amino acids. V dropped 4 bases and J dropped 7 bases, with 14 bases sitting between them. The CDR3 protein is CASSRQNQFEAFF. The CDR3 nucleotides are TGTGCCAGCAGCAGACAGAACCAGTTTGAAGCTTTCTTT.

This clone was counted once. V is TRBV28 and J is TRBJ2-3, with TRBD1 matching over 9 bases. This CDR3 comprises 16 residues. Germline V gives CDR1 MDHEN, CDR2 SYDVKM. Trimming cost V 5 bases and J 3 bases; bases outside gene matches: 9. The CDR3 loop reads CASSNFDRGVTDTQYF. In nucleotides, the CDR3 is TGTGCCAGCAGTAACTTCGACAGGGGGGTTACAGATACGCAGTATTTT.

This clone was counted only a few times. The rearrangement links TRBV4-3 to TRBJ2-7, with a tentative D call TRBD2 (6 bases). Germline CDR1 reads LGHNA; CDR2 reads YSLEER. This CDR3 has 13 amino acids. V was shortened by 0 bases and J by 3 bases, with 6 bases between the two germline ends. The CDR3 DNA reads TGCGCCAGCAGCCAAGAGGGAGGCTACGAGCAGTACTTC. Translated: CASSQEGGYEQYF.

This chain joins TRBV5-8 and TRBJ2-2, with D maybe TRBD1 (6 bases). V lost 2 bases and J 4 bases, leaving 12 bases between the germline ends. In germline, CDR1 is SGHTS, CDR2 YDEGEE. The CDR3 extends over 15 amino acids. This CDR3 is CASSLNQGFTGELFF. The CDR3 nucleotides are TGTGCCAGCAGCTTAAATCAGGGGTTCACCGGGGAGCTGTTTTTT.

The chain is built from TRBV2 and TRBJ2-1; 12 bases agree with TRBD2. V lost 8 bases to trimming and J lost 5 bases; unmatched junction nucleotides: 4. This CDR3 is built from 14 residues. Per germline, CDR1 SNHLY and CDR2 FYNNEI. The CDR3 here is CASRGLAGNNEQFF. The DNA of the CDR3 is TGTGCCAGCCGCGGACTAGCGGGGAACAATGAGCAGTTCTTC. Looking up the rest from reference TRBV2 and TRBJ2-1 gives the full variable domain: EPEVTQTPSHQVTQMGQEVILRCVPISNHLYFYWYRQILGQKVEFLVSFYNNEISEKSEIFDDQFSVERPDGSNFTLKIRSTKLEDSAMYFCASRGLAGNNEQFFGPGTRLTVL.

The rearrangement joins TRBV7-2 to TRBJ2-7, with D perhaps TRBD2 (7 bases). This CDR3 comprises 14 residues. Trimming shortened V by 5 bases and J by 0 bases, and 11 bases separated the two germline ends. The V gene's germline CDR1 is SGHTA and CDR2 FQGNSA. CDR3: CASSQGRASYEQYF. The DNA of the CDR3 is TGTGCCAGCAGCCAGGGGAGGGCCTCCTACGAGCAGTACTTC.

This clone has just one count. The V and J genes are TRBV2 and TRBJ1-1; D gene uncertain. Trimming stripped 6 bases from V and 4 bases from J, with 9 bases between. The CDR3 covers 12 residues. The germline V gene encodes CDR1 SNHLY and CDR2 FYNNEI. The CDR3 sequence: CASSQDATEAFF. In DNA form, the CDR3 reads TGTGCCAGCAGCCAGGATGCCACTGAAGCTTTCTTT.

V gene TRBV9 combines with J gene TRBJ2-7; 9 bases line up with TRBD2. Germline CDR1 is SGDLS and CDR2 is YYNGEE. The CDR3 consists of 16 residues. With V trimmed by 4 bases and J by 2 bases, 10 bases remained unmatched. The CDR3 nucleotides read TGTGCCAGCAGCCCCCAAGAAGCGGGGGGCACCTACGAGCAGTACTTC. Encoded protein: CASSPQEAGGTYEQYF.

The CDR3 region is CASSPQETQYF. CDR3 bases: TGTGCCAGCAGCCCACAAGAGACCCAGTACTTC. The genes are TRBV11-2 and TRBJ2-5; D remains ambiguous. There are 11 residues in the CDR3. Germline V gene data show CDR1 as SGHAT and CDR2 as FQNNGV. Trimming took 5 bases from V and 2 from J, leaving 3 bases between them.